These T cell receptor beta chains were read from a single sample in a study of cytomegalovirus exposure and HLA in healthy donors. Some clones are missing from TCRdb's copy, which holds only in-frame ones; the method was immunoSEQ multiplex PCR. Altogether about 190,000 clones are present, roughly 73% being singletons, with the ten largest covering approximately 1.8%. Sample: PBMCs. The origin of the receptors is a woman aged 30 to 39 in good health and CMV-seronegative. Each CDR3 is given with its conserved first and last residue. A D gene is named only where the DNA matches it firmly. Where a row states a size, it is once, few, many or the class of an expanded clone; other rows omit it.

CASSLPPIRRATETQYF TGTGCCAGCAGCCTACCCCCCATAAGGCGGGCCACAGAGACCCAGTACTTC TRBJ2-5 . TRBV14 .
CASSFRLAGINNEQFF TGTGCCAGCAGCTTTAGACTAGCGGGGATCAACAATGAGCAGTTCTTC TRBJ2-1 . TRBV7-3 TRBD2
CASSDRTKGVGYTF TGTGCCAGCAGCGACCGAACAAAGGGAGTGGGCTACACCTTC TRBJ1-2 . TRBV11-2 .
CASWGVKRGWDYEQYF TGTGCCTCCTGGGGGGTTAAGCGGGGCTGGGACTACGAGCAGTACTTC TRBJ2-7 . TRBV30 TRBD2
CAKPLRWSPLEQYF TGTGCCAAGCCACTCCGTTGGAGCCCACTCGAGCAGTACTTC TRBJ2-7 . TRBV6-5 .
CASSVGGYEQYF TGTGCCAGCAGCGTCGGAGGCTACGAGCAGTACTTC TRBJ2-7 few TRBV6-6 .
CASSQDYGGRYTGELFF TGCGCCAGCAGCCAAGATTACGGGGGGCGGTACACCGGGGAGCTGTTTTTT TRBJ2-2 few TRBV4-3 .
CASRDRGSYEQYF TGTGCCAGCAGGGACAGGGGATCCTACGAGCAGTACTTC TRBJ2-7 once TRBV6-5 TRBD1
CASSLVGGTTDTQYF TGCGCCAGCAGCTTGGTCGGGGGAACCACAGATACGCAGTATTTT TRBJ2-3 . TRBV5-1 .
CATSRTSAYNEQFF TGTGCCACCAGCCGGACTAGCGCGTACAATGAGCAGTTCTTC TRBJ2-1 . TRBV27 TRBD2
CASSSGGAQYF TGCGCCAGCAGCTCAGGGGGCGCCCAGTACTTC TRBJ2-5 . TRBV5-1 TRBD1
CASSLGLRGLWQPQHF TGTGCCAGCAGTTTAGGTTTAAGGGGACTATGGCAGCCCCAGCATTTT TRBJ1-5 . TRBV28 .
CASSLDRDQPQHF TGTGCCAGCAGCTTGGATCGCGATCAGCCCCAGCATTTT TRBJ1-5 . TRBV5-4 .
CASSVASGTNTGELFF TGTGCCAGCAGCGTAGCTAGCGGGACCAACACCGGGGAGCTGTTTTTT TRBJ2-2 . TRBV9 TRBD2
CASSVDPRDSYEQYF TGTGCCAGCAGCGTAGACCCGCGGGACTCCTACGAGCAGTACTTC TRBJ2-7 . TRBV9 .
CASSLDGRAYNEQFF TGTGCCAGCAGCTTAGACGGGAGGGCCTACAATGAGCAGTTCTTC TRBJ2-1 once TRBV7-9 TRBD2
CASSQRRVGETQYF TGCGCCAGCAGCCAGCGACGTGTTGGGGAGACCCAGTACTTC TRBJ2-5 few TRBV5-1 .
CASSTHGTGHTEAFF TGTGCCAGCAGTACCCATGGGACAGGACACACTGAAGCTTTCTTT TRBJ1-1 . TRBV28 TRBD1
CASSLDWRGIKWSPNYGYTF TGTGCCAGCAGCTTAGATTGGAGGGGAATTAAATGGAGCCCTAACTATGGCTACACCTTC TRBJ1-2 . TRBV11-2 .
CASSLGTGRYEQYF TGTGCCAGCAGCTTGGGGACAGGCCGGTACGAGCAGTACTTC TRBJ2-7 . TRBV7-6 TRBD1
CATSRVPGGNSPLHF TGTGCCACCAGCAGAGTTCCAGGGGGAAATTCACCCCTCCACTTT TRBJ1-6 . TRBV15 TRBD1
CASSSETTGSRAFF TGCGCCAGCAGCTCCGAAACGACAGGGAGTAGGGCTTTCTTT TRBJ1-1 . TRBV5-1 TRBD1
CASSQSAGDQPQHF TGCGCCAGCAGCCAAAGCGCCGGGGATCAGCCCCAGCATTTT TRBJ1-5 . TRBV4-3 .
CASSPAYRGSGNTIYF TGTGCCAGCAGCCCCGCGTACCGGGGTTCCGGAAACACCATATATTTT TRBJ1-3 . TRBV7-6 .
CASSLVTNTYGYTF TGCGCCAGCAGCTTGGTGACAAACACCTATGGCTACACCTTC TRBJ1-2 . TRBV5-1 .
CATSRLMTGTNTYEQYF TGTGCCACCAGCAGACTTATGACCGGGACAAACACCTACGAGCAGTACTTC TRBJ2-7 . TRBV15 .
CASSFGAGGSYEQYF TGTGCCAGCAGCTTTGGGGCAGGGGGATCCTACGAGCAGTACTTC TRBJ2-7 . TRBV11-2 TRBD1
CASSLAYGTRTEKLFF TGTGCCAGCAGCTTAGCGTACGGAACTAGAACAGAGAAACTGTTTTTT TRBJ1-4 . TRBV7-6 .
CSVELPGQGGEQYF TGCAGCGTTGAACTTCCGGGACAGGGGGGCGAGCAGTACTTC TRBJ2-7 . TRBV29-1 TRBD1
CASSLNPGTGVEQYF TGTGCCAGCAGCTTGAATCCCGGGACAGGGGTCGAGCAGTACTTC TRBJ2-7 . TRBV5-4 TRBD1
CASSFGDTTGSYEQYF TGCGCCAGCAGCTTTGGGGACACTACCGGCTCCTACGAGCAGTACTTC TRBJ2-7 . TRBV5-1 .
CASSGDRSSYEQYF TGTGCCAGCAGCGGGGACAGGTCTTCCTACGAGCAGTACTTC TRBJ2-7 few TRBV2 TRBD1
CASSVTSGGNEQFF TGCGCCAGCAGTGTCACTAGCGGGGGGAATGAGCAGTTCTTC TRBJ2-1 . TRBV10-2 TRBD2
CAWSNGLGNTEAFF TGTGCCTGGAGTAACGGGTTGGGGAACACTGAAGCTTTCTTT TRBJ1-1 . TRBV30 .
CASSPPGLAGGTGELFF TGTGCCAGCTCACCCCCAGGACTAGCGGGAGGTACCGGGGAGCTGTTTTTT TRBJ2-2 . TRBV18 TRBD2
CASSYRGLARGEQYF TGTGCCAGCAGTTACCGTGGACTAGCGCGAGGCGAGCAGTACTTC TRBJ2-7 . TRBV6-5 TRBD2
CASSRGGGGYVTEAFF TGTGCCAGCAGCCGTGGTGGGGGGGGGTATGTAACTGAAGCTTTCTTT TRBJ1-1 . TRBV5-4 .
CASSPRTGSDTQYF TGTGCCAGCTCACCCCGGACAGGGTCAGATACGCAGTATTTT TRBJ2-3 few TRBV18 TRBD1
CASSSRLAKDTQYF TGTGCCAGCAGTTCCCGGCTAGCAAAAGATACGCAGTATTTT TRBJ2-3 . TRBV28 .
CASSPDTFNQPQHF TGTGCCAGCAGCCCCGACACCTTCAATCAGCCCCAGCATTTT TRBJ1-5 . TRBV7-8 .
CASSLGSPDGYTF TGCGCCAGCAGCTTGGGGAGTCCGGATGGCTACACCTTC TRBJ1-2 . TRBV5-1 .
CASRVDRTNNSPLHF TGTGCCAGCAGGGTGGACAGAACGAATAATTCACCCCTCCACTTT TRBJ1-6 . TRBV6-1 .
CASTGKGAQAASNTGELFF TGCGCCAGCACAGGGAAGGGGGCTCAGGCCGCTTCGAACACCGGGGAGCTGTTTTTT TRBJ2-2 few TRBV5-1 TRBD1
CASSLSRGNTGELFF TGTGCCAGCAGCCTCAGCAGGGGGAACACCGGGGAGCTGTTTTTT TRBJ2-2 . TRBV11-3 .
CASSVGTAGDGLHF TGTGCCAGTAGTGTGGGCACGGCAGGGGATGGCCTCCACTTT TRBJ1-6 once TRBV19 .
CASSLGQGARRIDTGELFF TGCGCCAGCAGCCTGGGACAGGGGGCGCGGAGGATTGACACCGGGGAGCTGTTTTTT TRBJ2-2 . TRBV5-1 TRBD1
CAIRRDTEETQYF TGTGCCATCCGCCGGGATACCGAAGAGACCCAGTACTTC TRBJ2-5 . TRBV2 .
CASSSSAGGRVQFF TGTGCCAGCAGCTCTTCCGCAGGGGGAAGGGTGCAGTTCTTC TRBJ2-1 once TRBV11-2 TRBD1
CASSLPPWERGSYEQYF TGTGCCAGCAGCTTACCACCTTGGGAGCGCGGCTCCTACGAGCAGTACTTC TRBJ2-7 few TRBV11-2 .
CASSSGLIPHEQYF TGTGCCAGCAGCTCTGGACTTATACCACACGAGCAGTACTTC TRBJ2-7 . TRBV11-1 .
CASSPQGIDTQYF TGTGCCAGCAGCCCCCAGGGGATAGATACGCAGTATTTT TRBJ2-3 . TRBV5-5 .